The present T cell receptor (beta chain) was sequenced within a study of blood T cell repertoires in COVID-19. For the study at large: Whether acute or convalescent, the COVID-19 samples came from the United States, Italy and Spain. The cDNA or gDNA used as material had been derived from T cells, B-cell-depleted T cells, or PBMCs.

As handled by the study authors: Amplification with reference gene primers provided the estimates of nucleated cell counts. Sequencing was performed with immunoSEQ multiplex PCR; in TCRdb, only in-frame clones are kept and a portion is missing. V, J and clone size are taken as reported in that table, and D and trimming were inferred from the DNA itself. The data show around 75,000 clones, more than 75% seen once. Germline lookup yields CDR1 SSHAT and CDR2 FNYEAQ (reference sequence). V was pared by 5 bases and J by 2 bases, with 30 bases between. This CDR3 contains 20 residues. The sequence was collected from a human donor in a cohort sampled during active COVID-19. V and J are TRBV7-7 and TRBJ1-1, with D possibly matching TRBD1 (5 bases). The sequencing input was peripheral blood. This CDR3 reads CASSRGTHFRDPFSNTEAFF. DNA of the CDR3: TGTGCCAGCAGCCGAGGGACTCATTTCCGGGACCCTTTTAGCAACACTGAAGCTTTCTTT.